This T cell receptor beta chain came from a study of T cell responses to AZD1222 COVID-19 vaccine. Study-level results: White British people made up most donors, females outnumbered males, and clonal diversity was possibly underestimated. Nearly half of spike-specific TCRs reportedly target unmutated variant regions. Baseline serology detected seropositivity in only six AZD1222 recipients.

To note about this clone: The antigen is not known.

CDR1 MNHEY and CDR2 SMNVEV come from the germline V gene (reference sequence). Trimming took 2 bases from V and 0 from J, leaving 8 bases between them. The CDR3 length is 15 residues. Using immunoSEQ multiplex PCR, the repertoire was profiled, and TCRdb retains in-frame clones only, with some absent. The data show about 140,000 clones, 70% to 90% seen once. Doses given second, at about 4 or about 12 weeks, were pooled. The sequences come from peripheral blood, collected 28 days after the second AZD1222 dose. This TCR came from an adult who received the AZD1222 COVID-19 vaccine. The chain has TRBV27 and TRBJ2-1; D remains unclear. The CDR3 here is CASSLTPSSYNEQFF. Written as DNA, the CDR3 is TGTGCCAGCAGTTTAACCCCAAGCTCCTACAATGAGCAGTTCTTC.